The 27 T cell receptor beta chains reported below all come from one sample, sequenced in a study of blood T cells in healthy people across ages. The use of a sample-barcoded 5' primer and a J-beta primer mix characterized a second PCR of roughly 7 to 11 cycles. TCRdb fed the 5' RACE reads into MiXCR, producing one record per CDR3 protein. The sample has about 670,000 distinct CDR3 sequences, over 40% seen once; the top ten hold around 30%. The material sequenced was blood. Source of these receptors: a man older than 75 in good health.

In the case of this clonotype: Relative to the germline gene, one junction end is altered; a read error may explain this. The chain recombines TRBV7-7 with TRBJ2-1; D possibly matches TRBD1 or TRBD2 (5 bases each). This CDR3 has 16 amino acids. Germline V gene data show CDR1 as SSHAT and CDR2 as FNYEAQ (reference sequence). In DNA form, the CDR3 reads TGTGCTAGCAGCCCCGCCGGGGCAGGGAACGACAATGAGCAGTTCTTC. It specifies CASSPAGAGNDNEQFF.

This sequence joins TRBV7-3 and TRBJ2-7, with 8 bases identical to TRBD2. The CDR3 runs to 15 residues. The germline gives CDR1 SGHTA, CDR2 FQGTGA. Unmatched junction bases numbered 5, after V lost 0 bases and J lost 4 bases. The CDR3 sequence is CASSLTSSGLYEQYF. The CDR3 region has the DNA TGTGCCAGCAGCTTAACTTCTAGCGGGTTGTACGAGCAGTACTTC.

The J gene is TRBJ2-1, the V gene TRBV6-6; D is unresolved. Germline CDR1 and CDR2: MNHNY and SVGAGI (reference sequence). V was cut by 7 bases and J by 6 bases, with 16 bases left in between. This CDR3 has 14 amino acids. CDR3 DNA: TGTGCCAGCAAGTTAAGCCCAGCCGGCAATGAGCAGTTCTTC. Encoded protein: CASKLSPAGNEQFF.

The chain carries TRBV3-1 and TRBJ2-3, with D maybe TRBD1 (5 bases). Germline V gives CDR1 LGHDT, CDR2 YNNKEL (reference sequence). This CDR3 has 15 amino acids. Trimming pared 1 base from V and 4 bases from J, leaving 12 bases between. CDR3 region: CASSQAVGAPDTQYF. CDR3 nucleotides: TGTGCCAGCAGCCAAGCGGTAGGGGCGCCAGATACGCAGTATTTT.

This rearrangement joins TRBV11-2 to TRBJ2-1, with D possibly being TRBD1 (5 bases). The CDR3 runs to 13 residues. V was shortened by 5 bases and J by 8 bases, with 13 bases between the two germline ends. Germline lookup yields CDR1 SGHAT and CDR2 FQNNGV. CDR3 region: CASSLTTQDEQFF. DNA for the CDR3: TGTGCCAGCAGCCTTACGACACAGGATGAGCAGTTCTTC.

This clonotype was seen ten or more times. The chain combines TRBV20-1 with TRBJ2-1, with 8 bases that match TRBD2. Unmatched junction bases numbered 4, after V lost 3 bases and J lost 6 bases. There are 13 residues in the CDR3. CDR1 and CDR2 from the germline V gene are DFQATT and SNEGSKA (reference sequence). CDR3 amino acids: CSARGLGFNEQFF. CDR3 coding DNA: TGCAGTGCTAGGGGACTAGGGTTCAATGAGCAGTTCTTC.

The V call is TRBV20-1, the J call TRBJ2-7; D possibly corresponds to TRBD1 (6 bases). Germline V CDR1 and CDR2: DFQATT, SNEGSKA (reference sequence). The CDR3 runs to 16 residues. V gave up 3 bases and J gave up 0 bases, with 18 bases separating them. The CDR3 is CSARILQGIGSYEQYF. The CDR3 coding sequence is TGCAGTGCTAGGATTCTCCAGGGGATCGGCTCCTACGAGCAGTACTTC.

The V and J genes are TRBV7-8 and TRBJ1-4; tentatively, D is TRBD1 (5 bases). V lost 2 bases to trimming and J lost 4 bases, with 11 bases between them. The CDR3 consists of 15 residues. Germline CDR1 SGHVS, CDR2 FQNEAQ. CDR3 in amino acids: CASSLWQGSNEKLFF. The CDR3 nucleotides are TGTGCCAGCAGCTTATGGCAGGGAAGTAATGAAAAACTGTTTTTT.

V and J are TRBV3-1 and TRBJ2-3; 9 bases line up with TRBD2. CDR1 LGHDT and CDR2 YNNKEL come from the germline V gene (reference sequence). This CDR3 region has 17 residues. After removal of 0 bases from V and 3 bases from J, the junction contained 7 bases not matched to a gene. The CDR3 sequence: CASSQDKISGGTDTQYF. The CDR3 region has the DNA TGTGCCAGCAGCCAAGATAAGATTAGCGGGGGTACAGATACGCAGTATTTT.

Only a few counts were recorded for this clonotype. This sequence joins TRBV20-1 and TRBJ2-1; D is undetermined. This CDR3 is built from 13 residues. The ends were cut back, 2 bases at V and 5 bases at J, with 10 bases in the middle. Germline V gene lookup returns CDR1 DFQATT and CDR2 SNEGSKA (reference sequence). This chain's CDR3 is CSARPSTNNEQFF. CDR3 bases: TGCAGTGCTAGACCCAGCACCAACAATGAGCAGTTCTTC.

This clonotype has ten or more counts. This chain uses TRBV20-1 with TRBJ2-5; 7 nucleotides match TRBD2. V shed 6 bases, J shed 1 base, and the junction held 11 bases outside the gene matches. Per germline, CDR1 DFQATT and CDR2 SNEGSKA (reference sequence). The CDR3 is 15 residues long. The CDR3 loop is CSATLGGASQETQYF. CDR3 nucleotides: TGCAGTGCGACCCTGGGAGGGGCCTCCCAAGAGACCCAGTACTTC.

The CDR3 is CASKPGPDTQYF. As DNA, the CDR3 is TGCGCCAGCAAGCCGGGGCCAGATACGCAGTATTTT. The chain has TRBV10-2 and TRBJ2-3; D is perhaps TRBD1 or TRBD2 (5 bases each). The CDR3 has 12 residues. Germline V gene lookup returns CDR1 WSHSY and CDR2 SAAADI. V lost 7 bases to trimming and J lost 4 bases, with 9 bases between them.

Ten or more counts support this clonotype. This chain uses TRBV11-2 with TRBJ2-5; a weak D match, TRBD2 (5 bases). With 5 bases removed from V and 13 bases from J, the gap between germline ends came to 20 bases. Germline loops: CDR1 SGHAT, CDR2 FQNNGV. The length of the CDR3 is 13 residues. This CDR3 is CASSLLLLGVGYF. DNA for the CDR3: TGTGCCAGCAGCCTCCTCTTACTCGGGGTTGGGTACTTC. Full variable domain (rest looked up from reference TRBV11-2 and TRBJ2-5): EAGVAQSPRYKIIEKRQSVAFWCNPISGHATLYWYQQILGQGPKLLIQFQNNGVVDDSQLPKDRFSAERLKGVDSTLKIQPAKLEDSAVYLCASSLLLLGVGYFGPGTRLLVL.

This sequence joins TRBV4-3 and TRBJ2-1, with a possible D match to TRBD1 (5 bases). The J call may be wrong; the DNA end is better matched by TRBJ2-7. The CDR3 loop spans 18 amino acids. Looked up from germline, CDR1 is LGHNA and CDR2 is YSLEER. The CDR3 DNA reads TGCGCCAGCAGCCAAGATGAAGACCGAGTGGACAACTACAATGAGCAGTACTTC. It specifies CASSQDEDRVDNYNEQYF.

The CDR3 sequence is CASSSLLAGGLNEQFF. The CDR3 nucleotides are TGTGCCAGCAGCTCCCTTTTAGCGGGAGGGCTCAATGAGCAGTTCTTC. The V gene is TRBV7-3, the J gene TRBJ2-1; 11 bases are a match to TRBD2. J was trimmed by 6 bases and V by 4 bases; bases with no gene match: 8. Per the germline V gene, CDR1 is SGHTA and CDR2 is FQGTGA. The CDR3 length is 16 residues. The full variable domain, completed using reference TRBV7-3 and TRBJ2-1, is GAGVSQTPSNKVTEKGKYVELRCDPISGHTALYWYRQSLGQGPEFLIYFQGTGAADDSGLPNDRFFAVRPEGSVSTLKIQRTERGDSAVYLCASSSLLAGGLNEQFFGPGTRLTVL.

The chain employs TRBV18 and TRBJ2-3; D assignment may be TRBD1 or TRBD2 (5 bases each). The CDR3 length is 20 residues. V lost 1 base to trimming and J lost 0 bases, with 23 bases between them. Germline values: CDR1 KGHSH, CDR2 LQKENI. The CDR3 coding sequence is TGTGCCAGCTCACCACGAAGTAGGGACCGTAGACGACTCAGCACAGATACGCAGTATTTT. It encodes CASSPRSRDRRRLSTDTQYF.

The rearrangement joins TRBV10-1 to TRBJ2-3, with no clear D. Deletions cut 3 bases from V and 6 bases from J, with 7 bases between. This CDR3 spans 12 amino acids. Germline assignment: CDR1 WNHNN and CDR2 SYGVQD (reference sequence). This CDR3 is CASSDPLDTQYF. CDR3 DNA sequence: TGCGCCAGCAGTGACCCGCTGGATACGCAGTATTTT.

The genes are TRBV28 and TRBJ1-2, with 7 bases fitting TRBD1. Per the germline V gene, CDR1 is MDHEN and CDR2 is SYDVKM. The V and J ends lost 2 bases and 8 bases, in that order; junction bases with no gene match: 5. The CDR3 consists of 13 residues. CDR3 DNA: TGTGCCAGCAGTTTAGAGGGGGCCCGGGGCTACACCTTC. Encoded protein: CASSLEGARGYTF.

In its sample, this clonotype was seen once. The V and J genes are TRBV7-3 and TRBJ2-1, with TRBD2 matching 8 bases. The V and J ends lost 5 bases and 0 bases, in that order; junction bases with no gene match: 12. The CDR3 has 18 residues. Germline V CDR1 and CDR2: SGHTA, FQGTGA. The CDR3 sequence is CASSPGTSGGSSYNEQFF. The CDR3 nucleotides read TGTGCCAGCAGCCCCGGGACTAGTGGGGGGAGCTCCTACAATGAGCAGTTCTTC.

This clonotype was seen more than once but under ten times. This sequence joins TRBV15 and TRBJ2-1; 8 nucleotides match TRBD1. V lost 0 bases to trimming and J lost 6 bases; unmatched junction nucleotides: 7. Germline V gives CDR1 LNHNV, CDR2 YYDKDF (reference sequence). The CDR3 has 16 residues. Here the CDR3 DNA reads TGTGCCACCAGCAGAGATCCGGGACAGGCACTCAATGAGCAGTTCTTC. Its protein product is CATSRDPGQALNEQFF. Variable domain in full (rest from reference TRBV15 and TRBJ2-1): DAMVIQNPRYQVTQFGKPVTLSCSQTLNHNVMYWYQQKSSQAPKLLFHYYDKDFNNEADTPDNFQSRRPNTSFCFLDIRSPGLGDTAMYLCATSRDPGQALNEQFFGPGTRLTVL.

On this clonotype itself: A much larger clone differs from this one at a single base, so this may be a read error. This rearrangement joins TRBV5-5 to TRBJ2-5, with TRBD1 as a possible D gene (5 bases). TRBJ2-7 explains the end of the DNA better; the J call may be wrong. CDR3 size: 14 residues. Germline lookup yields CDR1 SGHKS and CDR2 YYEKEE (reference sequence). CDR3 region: CASSSDGRDYEQYF. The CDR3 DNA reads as TGTGCCAGCAGCTCGGACGGCAGGGACTACGAGCAGTACTTC.

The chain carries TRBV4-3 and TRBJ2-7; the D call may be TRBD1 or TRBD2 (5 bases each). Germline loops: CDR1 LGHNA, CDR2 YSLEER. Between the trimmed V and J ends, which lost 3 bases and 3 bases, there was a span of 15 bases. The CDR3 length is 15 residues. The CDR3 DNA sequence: TGCGCCAGCAGCCACCGGGACGGATTCCGCTACGAGCAGTACTTC. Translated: CASSHRDGFRYEQYF.

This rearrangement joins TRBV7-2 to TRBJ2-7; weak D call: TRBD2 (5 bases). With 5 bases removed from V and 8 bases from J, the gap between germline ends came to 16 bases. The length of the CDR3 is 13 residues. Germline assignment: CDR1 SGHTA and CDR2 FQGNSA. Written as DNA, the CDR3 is TGTGCCAGCAGCCCCGGGGAACGACGGAAGCAGTACTTC. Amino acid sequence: CASSPGERRKQYF.

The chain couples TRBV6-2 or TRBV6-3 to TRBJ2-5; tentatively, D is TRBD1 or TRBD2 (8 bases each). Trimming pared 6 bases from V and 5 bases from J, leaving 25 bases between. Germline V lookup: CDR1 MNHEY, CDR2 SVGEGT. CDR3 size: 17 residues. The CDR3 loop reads CASSIASGGNRGETQYF. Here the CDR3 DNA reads TGTGCCAGCAGCATAGCGAGCGGGGGCAACAGGGGGGAGACCCAGTACTTC.

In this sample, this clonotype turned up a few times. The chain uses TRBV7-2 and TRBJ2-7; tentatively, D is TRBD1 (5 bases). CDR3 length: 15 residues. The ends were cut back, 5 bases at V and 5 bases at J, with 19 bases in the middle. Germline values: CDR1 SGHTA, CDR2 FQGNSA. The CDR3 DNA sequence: TGTGCCAGCAGCAAGCAGGGAATCTTGGAAGACGAGCAGTACTTC. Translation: CASSKQGILEDEQYF. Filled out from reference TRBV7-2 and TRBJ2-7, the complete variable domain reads GAGVSQSPSNKVTEKGKDVELRCDPISGHTALYWYRQSLGQGLEFLIYFQGNSAPDKSGLPSDRFSAERTGGSVSTLTIQRTQQEDSAVYLCASSKQGILEDEQYFGPGTRLTVT.

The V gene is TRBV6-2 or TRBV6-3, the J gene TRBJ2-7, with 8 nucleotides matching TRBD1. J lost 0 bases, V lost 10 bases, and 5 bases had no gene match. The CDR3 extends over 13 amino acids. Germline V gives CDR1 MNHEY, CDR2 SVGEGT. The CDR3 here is CATQGQVSYEQYF. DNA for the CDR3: TGTGCCACCCAGGGACAGGTCTCCTACGAGCAGTACTTC.

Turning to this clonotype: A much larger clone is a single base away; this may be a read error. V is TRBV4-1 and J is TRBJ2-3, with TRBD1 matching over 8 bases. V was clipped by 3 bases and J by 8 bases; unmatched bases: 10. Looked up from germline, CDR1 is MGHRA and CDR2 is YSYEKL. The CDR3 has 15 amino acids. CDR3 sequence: CASSQAGTGGVTQYF. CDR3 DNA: TGCGCCAGCAGCCAGGCCGGGACAGGAGGTGTTACGCAGTATTTT.